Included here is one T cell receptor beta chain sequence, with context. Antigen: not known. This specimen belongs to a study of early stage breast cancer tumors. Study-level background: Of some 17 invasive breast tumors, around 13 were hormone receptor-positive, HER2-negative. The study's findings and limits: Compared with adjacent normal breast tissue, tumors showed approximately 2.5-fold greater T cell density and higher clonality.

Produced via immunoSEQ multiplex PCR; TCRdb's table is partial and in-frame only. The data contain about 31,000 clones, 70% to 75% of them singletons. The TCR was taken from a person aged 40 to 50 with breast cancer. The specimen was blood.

This CDR3 reads CASGGGGQRSYEQYF. The CDR3 DNA reads TGTGCCAGCGGGGGAGGGGGACAAAGGTCCTACGAGCAGTACTTC. The rearrangement links TRBV28 to TRBJ2-7; D possibly corresponds to TRBD2 (7 bases). V lost 8 bases, J lost 1 base, and 18 bases lay in between. CDR3 length: 15 residues. Per the germline V gene, CDR1 is MDHEN and CDR2 is SYDVKM.